This TCR beta chain stems from a study of blood T cell repertoires in COVID-19. Turning to the study itself: Acute-phase and convalescent COVID-19 samples originated in the United States, Italy and Spain.

V dropped 0 bases and J dropped 9 bases, with 12 bases sitting between them. The CDR3 consists of 13 residues. Germline V gene data show CDR1 as ENHRY and CDR2 as SYGVKD. As handled by the study authors: Researchers report that nucleated cell counts were estimated from reference gene primer amplification. TCRdb's copy holds only in-frame clones and misses some; the assay was immunoSEQ multiplex PCR. V and J calls and clone size follow that table, whereas D and trimming were derived from the DNA. The table records 120,000 to 150,000 clones, approximately 87% of them present only once. The sample was PBMCs or T cells enriched from blood (not recorded which). The chain has TRBV10-3 and TRBJ2-7; D is unclear. The TCR comes from a woman in her 30s with acute COVID-19. Written as DNA, the CDR3 is TGTGCCATCAGTGAGTCCGCCCAGTCGGGGCAGTACTTC. It encodes CAISESAQSGQYF.